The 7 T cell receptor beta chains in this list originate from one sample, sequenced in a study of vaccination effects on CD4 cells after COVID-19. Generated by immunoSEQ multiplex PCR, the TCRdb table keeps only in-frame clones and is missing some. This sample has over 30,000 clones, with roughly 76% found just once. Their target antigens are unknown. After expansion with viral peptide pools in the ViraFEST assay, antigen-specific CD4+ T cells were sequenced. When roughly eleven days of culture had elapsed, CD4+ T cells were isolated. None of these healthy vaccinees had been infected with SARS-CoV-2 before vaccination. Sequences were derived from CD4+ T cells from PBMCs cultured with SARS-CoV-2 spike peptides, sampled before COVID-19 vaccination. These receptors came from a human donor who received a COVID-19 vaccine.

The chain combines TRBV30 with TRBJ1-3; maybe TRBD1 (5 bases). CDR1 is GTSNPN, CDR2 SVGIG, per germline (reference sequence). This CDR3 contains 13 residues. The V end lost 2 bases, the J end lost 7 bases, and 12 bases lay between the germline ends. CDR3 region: CAWSRGRENTIYF. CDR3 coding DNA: TGTGCCTGGAGTAGGGGTAGGGAGAACACCATATATTTT.

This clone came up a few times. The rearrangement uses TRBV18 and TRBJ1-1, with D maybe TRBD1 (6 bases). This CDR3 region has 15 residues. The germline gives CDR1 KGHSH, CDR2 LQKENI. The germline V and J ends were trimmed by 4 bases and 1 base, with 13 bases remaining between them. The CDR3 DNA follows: TGTGCCAGCTCACTACAGGGAGGGGCGAACACTGAAGCTTTCTTT. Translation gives CASSLQGGANTEAFF.

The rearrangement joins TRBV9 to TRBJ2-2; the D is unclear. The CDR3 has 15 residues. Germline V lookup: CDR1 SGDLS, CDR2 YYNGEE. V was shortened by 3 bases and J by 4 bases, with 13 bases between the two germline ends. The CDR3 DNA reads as TGTGCCAGCAGCGCGGGTGGGATGAGCACCGGGGAGCTGTTTTTT. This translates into CASSAGGMSTGELFF.

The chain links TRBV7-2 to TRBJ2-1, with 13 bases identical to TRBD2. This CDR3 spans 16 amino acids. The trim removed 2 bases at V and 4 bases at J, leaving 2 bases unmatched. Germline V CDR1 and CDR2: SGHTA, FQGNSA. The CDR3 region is CASSLTSGGAYNEQFF. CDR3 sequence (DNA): TGTGCCAGCAGCTTAACTAGCGGGGGGGCTTACAATGAGCAGTTCTTC.

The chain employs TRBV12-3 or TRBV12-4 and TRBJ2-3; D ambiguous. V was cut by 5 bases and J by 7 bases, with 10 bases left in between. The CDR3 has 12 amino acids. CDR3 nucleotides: TGTGCCAGCAGTCCGTCCATAAATACGCAGTATTTT. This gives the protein CASSPSINTQYF.

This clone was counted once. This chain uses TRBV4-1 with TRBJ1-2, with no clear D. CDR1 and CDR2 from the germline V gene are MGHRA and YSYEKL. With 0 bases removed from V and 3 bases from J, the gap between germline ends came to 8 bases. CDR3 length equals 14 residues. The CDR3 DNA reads TGCGCCAGCAGCCAAGATGAGAGGGACTATGGCTACACCTTC. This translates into CASSQDERDYGYTF.

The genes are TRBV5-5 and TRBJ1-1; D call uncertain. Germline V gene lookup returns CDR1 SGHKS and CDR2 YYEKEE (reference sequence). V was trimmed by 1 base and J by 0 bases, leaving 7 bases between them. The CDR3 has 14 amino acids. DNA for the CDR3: TGTGCCAGCAGCTTGCAACAGCTGAACACTGAAGCTTTCTTT. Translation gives CASSLQQLNTEAFF.